This T cell receptor beta chain was captured by sequencing in a study of pediatric ulcerative colitis. Overall study results and limits: Blood-rectal clonal overlap within each person was significantly higher in ulcerative colitis patients than controls.

No immunosuppressive drugs were given to ulcerative colitis patients before diagnostic colonoscopy. As for this clone: Its antigen is as yet unknown.

The length of the CDR3 is 16 residues. V shed 2 bases and J 8 bases; nucleotides not matched to a gene: 13. Germline CDR1 SGHNT, CDR2 YYREEE (reference sequence). Sequencing was at survey level. TCRdb's copy holds only in-frame clones and misses some; the assay was immunoSEQ multiplex PCR. The sample records 60,000 or so clones, 77% being singletons. The specimen was blood. The clonotype comes from a boy between 5 and 17 years old with moderate ulcerative colitis. This chain links TRBV5-4 with TRBJ1-2; 9 bases line up with TRBD1. CDR3 bases: TGTGCCAGCAGCTTCAGGACAGGGGTTTTACTCGACGGCTACACCTTC. Translation gives CASSFRTGVLLDGYTF.